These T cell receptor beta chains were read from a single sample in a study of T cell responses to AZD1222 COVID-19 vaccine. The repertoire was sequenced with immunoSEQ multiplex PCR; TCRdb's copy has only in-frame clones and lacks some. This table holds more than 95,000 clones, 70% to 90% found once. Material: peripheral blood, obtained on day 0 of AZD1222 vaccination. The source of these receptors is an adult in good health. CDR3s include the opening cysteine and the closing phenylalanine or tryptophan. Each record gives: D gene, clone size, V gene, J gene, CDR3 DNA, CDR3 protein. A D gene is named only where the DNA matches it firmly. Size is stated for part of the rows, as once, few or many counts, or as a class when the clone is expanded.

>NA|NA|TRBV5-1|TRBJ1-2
TGCGCCAGCAGCTTCCCGGACAGTAGTGGCTACACCTTC
CASSFPDSSGYTF
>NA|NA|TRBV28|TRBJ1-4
TGTGCCAGCCTCCGGGCAGAAACTAATGAAAAACTGTTTTTT
CASLRAETNEKLFF
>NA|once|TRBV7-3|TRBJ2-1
TGTGCCAGCAGCCGCCGGGCCAGCTCCTACAATGAGCAGTTCTTC
CASSRRASSYNEQFF
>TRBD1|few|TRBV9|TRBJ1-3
TGTGCCAGCAGCAGGACAGGGGATAGCTCTGGAAACACCATATATTTT
CASSRTGDSSGNTIYF
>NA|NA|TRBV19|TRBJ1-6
TGTGCCAGTAGTTCGGGGGGCAGTAATTCACCCCTCCACTTT
CASSSGGSNSPLHF
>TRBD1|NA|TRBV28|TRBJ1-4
TGTGCCAGCAGCCAGACAGGGGCGGGTGAAAAACTGTTTTTT
CASSQTGAGEKLFF
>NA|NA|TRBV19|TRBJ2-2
TGTGCCAGTAGTCCCCGGGACTGGGACACCGGGGAGCTGTTTTTT
CASSPRDWDTGELFF
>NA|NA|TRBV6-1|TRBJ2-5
TGTGCCAGCAGTGGGGGGGGAGCAGGGGGTTTCCAAGAGACCCAGTACTTC
CASSGGGAGGFQETQYF
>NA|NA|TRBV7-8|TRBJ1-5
TGTGCCAGCAGCTGGCGGGGGGGCCCGCAGCCCCAGCATTTT
CASSWRGGPQPQHF
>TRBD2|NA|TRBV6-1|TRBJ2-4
TGTGCCAGCAGTGGGACCGGGACTAGCGGGGGCCTAGCCAAAAACATTCAGTACTTC
CASSGTGTSGGLAKNIQYF
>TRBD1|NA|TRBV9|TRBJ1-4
TGTGCCAGCAGCGTAACAGGGGCTAATGAAAAACTGTTTTTT
CASSVTGANEKLFF
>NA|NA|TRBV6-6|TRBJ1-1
TGTGCCAGCAGTTTGTCAGGCAGCCTAAAAGAAGCTTTCTTT
CASSLSGSLKEAFF
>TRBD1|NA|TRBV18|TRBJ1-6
TGTGCCAGCTCACTCGGACAGGGGGGGAATTCACCCCTCCACTTT
CASSLGQGGNSPLHF
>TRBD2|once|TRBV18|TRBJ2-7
TGTGCCAGCTCACCTCTAGCGGGAAGCTCCTACGAGCAGTACTTC
CASSPLAGSSYEQYF
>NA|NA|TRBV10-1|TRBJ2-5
TGCGCCAGCAGTGATGGAGGAGCGGGTGGCGAGACCCAGTACTTC
CASSDGGAGGETQYF
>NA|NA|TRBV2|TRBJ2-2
TGTGCCAGCAGTGACGACTCATCCGGGGAGCTGTTTTTT
CASSDDSSGELFF
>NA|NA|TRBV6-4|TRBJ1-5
TGTGCCAAGGTCTGGCAGGGCAATCAGCCCCAGCATTTT
CAKVWQGNQPQHF
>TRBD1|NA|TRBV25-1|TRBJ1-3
TGTGCCAGCGGAACAGGGGTCCATGGAAACACCATATATTTT
CASGTGVHGNTIYF
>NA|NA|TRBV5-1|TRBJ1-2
TGCGCCAGCAGCTCGTTGAGGGGCGCAGGTTATGGCTACACCTTC
CASSSLRGAGYGYTF
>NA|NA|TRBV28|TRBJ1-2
TGTGCCAGCAGTTCGACCCGGGACAGCTACACCTTC
CASSSTRDSYTF
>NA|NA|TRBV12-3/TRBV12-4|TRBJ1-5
TGTGCCAGCAGGACCATTAATCAGCCCCAGCATTTT
CASRTINQPQHF
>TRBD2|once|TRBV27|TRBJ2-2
TGTGCCAGCAGGATGCTCCCTAGGGGCGGGGGAGGTTACGGCACCGGGGAGCTGTTTTTT
CASRMLPRGGGGYGTGELFF
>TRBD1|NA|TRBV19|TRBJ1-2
TGTGCCAGTAGTCCCCGGACAGGGGCTAACTATGGCTACACCTTC
CASSPRTGANYGYTF
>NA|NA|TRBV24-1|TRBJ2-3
TGTGCCACCAGTGATTTAGGTGCCGTTGGGGATACGCAGTATTTT
CATSDLGAVGDTQYF
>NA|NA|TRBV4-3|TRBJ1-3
TGCGCCAGCAGCCCGGCCAAGGGGGGGAACGGAAACACCATATATTTT
CASSPAKGGNGNTIYF
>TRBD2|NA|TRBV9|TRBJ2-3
TGTGCCAGCAGCGTAGCGGCTAGCGGGAAAGATACGCAGTATTTT
CASSVAASGKDTQYF
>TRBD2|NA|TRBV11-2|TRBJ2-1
TGTGCCAGCAGCTTAGATTCCGGACTAGCGGGAGTACATGAGCAGTTCTTC
CASSLDSGLAGVHEQFF
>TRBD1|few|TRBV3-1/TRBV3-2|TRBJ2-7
TGTGCCAGCAGCCAAGGAGGGACAGGCTCCTACGAGCAGTACTTC
CASSQGGTGSYEQYF
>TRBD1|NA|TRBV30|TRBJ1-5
TGTGCCTGGAGCAGGAGGGGGCTACGGGATCAGCCCCAGCATTTT
CAWSRRGLRDQPQHF
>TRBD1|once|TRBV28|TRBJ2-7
TGTGCCAGCAGTGGGACAGGCCCGTGGGAGCAGTACTTC
CASSGTGPWEQYF
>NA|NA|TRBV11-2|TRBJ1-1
TGTGCCAGCAGCGGCAGGGGTAACACTGAAGCTTTCTTT
CASSGRGNTEAFF
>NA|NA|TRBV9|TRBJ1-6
TGTGCCAGCAGCCCCAAGGGGCCAACTCCAAGCTCCTATAATTCACCCCTCCACTTT
CASSPKGPTPSSYNSPLHF
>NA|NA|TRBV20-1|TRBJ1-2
TGCAGTGTCCCCCCGTACGGTGGCTACACCTTC
CSVPPYGGYTF
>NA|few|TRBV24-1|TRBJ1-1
TGTGCCACCAGTGATTTGATAGGGACCTATGGGGCTTTCTTT
CATSDLIGTYGAFF
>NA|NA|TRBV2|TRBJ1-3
TGTGCCAGCAACCCTTGGACAGCCGGAAACACCATATATTTT
CASNPWTAGNTIYF
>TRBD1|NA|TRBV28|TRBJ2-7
TGTGCCAGCACCGTACCCAGGGGGTCGGCCTACGAGCAGTACTTC
CASTVPRGSAYEQYF
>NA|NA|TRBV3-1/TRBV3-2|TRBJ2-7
TGTGCCAGCAGCTCCCGAGGGTACGAGCAGTACTTC
CASSSRGYEQYF
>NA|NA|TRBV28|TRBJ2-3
TGTGCCAGCAGTTTCCCCTGGGCGCGATCGGGCACAGATACGCAGTATTTT
CASSFPWARSGTDTQYF
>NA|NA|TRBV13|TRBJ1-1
TGTGCCAGTCGACCGCGGGGGGGTATGGACACTGAAGCTTTCTTT
CASRPRGGMDTEAFF
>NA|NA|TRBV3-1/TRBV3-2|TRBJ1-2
TGTGCCAGCAGCCCCTTCCAGGGGTTGGGTGGCTACACCTTC
CASSPFQGLGGYTF
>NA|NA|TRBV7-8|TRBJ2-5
TGTGCCAGCAGCTCCGGGAACCAAGAGACCCAGTACTTC
CASSSGNQETQYF
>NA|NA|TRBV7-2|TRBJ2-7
TGTGCCAGCAGCCCCTACCGATCTGGGGGGGCGGAGGAGCAGTACTTC
CASSPYRSGGAEEQYF
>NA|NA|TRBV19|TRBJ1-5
TGTGCCAGTAGCGACCTAGGGGGGGCATGGAATCAGCCCCAGCATTTT
CASSDLGGAWNQPQHF
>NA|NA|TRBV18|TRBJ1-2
TGTGCCAGCTCGCCCTCAATCGGGAGTATCTATGGCTACACCTTC
CASSPSIGSIYGYTF
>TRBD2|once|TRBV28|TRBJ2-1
TGTGCCAGCAGTTCGGGGTCGGGGGGAGAGCAGTTCTTC
CASSSGSGGEQFF
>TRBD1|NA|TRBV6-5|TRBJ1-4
TGTGCCAGCAGTTCCCCCGGGACAGGGTTTGAAAAACTGTTTTTT
CASSSPGTGFEKLFF
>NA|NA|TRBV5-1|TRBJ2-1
TGCGCCAGCAGCCCCGACAGAACCGCCTACAATGAGCAGTTCTTC
CASSPDRTAYNEQFF
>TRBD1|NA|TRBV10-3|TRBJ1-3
TGTGCCATCAGTAGGGACAGGGGGTCTGGAAACACCATATATTTT
CAISRDRGSGNTIYF
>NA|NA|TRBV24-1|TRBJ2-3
TGTGCCACCAGTCGTCGGACAAACGCCGTTACGCAGTATTTT
CATSRRTNAVTQYF
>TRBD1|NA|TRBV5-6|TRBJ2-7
TGTGCCAGCAGCTCTAGGACAGGGGGCTACGAGCAGTACTTC
CASSSRTGGYEQYF
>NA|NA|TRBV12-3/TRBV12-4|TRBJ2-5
TGTGCCAGCAGTCGGACACCTCGGGAGACCCAGTACTTC
CASSRTPRETQYF
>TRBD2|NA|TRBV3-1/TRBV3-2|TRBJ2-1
TGTGCCAGCAGCCAAAGGGGCGGACTAGTGATGGGTGAGCAGTTCTTC
CASSQRGGLVMGEQFF
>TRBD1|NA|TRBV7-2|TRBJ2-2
TGTGCCAGCAGCTTCGAACAGGGGCGCGCGGAGCTGTTTTTT
CASSFEQGRAELFF
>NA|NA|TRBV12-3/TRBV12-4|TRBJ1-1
TGTGCCAGCAATTTACTCTTGAACACTGAAGCTTTCTTT
CASNLLLNTEAFF
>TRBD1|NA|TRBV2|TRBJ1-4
TGTGCCAGCAGTGAAGGGACAGGGAGTGAAAAACTGTTTTTT
CASSEGTGSEKLFF
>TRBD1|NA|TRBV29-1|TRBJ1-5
TGCAGCGTTGCGACAGGGAGGGATCAGCCCCAGCATTTT
CSVATGRDQPQHF
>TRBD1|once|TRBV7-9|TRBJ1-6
TGTGCCAGCAGCTTAGCGGAAACCGGGACAGGTCATTCACCCCTCCACTTT
CASSLAETGTGHSPLHF